The T cell receptor beta chain under discussion was sequenced for a study of human T cells and chemical hapten exposure. Overall study context: How much TCR each sample yielded varied, mostly because pooled library volumes differed slightly. Points from the study as a whole: Those TCRs sitting above 1 in 1000 frequency stayed the same with DPC sensitization. Alopecia affected the donors, so their immune response may differ from healthy people's.

This clonotype was counted between two and nine times. Its antigen is still unknown. The CDR3 sequence is 14 residues long. The J segment lost 6 bases and the V segment lost 5 bases, leaving 3 bases of the junction unmatched. Germline-derived CDR1 and CDR2 are SNHLY and FYNNEI. The time point denotes: patch test 3, about 24 weeks after DPC sensitization. Treatment in this sample: therapeutic diphenylcyclopropenone sensitization with weekly scalp DPC. TCRdb re-derived calls from the RACE reads in MiXCR, one entry per CDR3 protein. The sample carries 100,000 to 120,000 distinct CDR3 sequences, about 34% recorded once.

The chain uses TRBV2 and TRBJ2-3; TRBD2 matches 12 bases. Source: whole blood, taken in connection with sensitization to the hapten diphenylcyclopropenone (DPC). This sequence was found in a man in his forties with alopecia areata. Some clones in this sample may be carry-over from other donors' samples. The CDR3 loop reads CASSTSGRSDTQYF. CDR3 DNA: TGTGCCAGCAGTACTAGCGGGAGGTCGGATACGCAGTATTTT.